This TCR beta chain is drawn from a study of blood T cell repertoires in COVID-19. This clone has only a few counts. The repertoire was sequenced with immunoSEQ multiplex PCR; TCRdb's copy has only in-frame clones and lacks some. The data show over 150,000 clones, around 87% seen once. The receptor comes from a woman between 18 and 30 years old who had recovered from COVID-19. The source material was peripheral blood.

Here the CDR3 reads CASSVGTGNYEQYF. The CDR3 DNA reads as TGTGCCAGCAGCGTAGGGACAGGGAATTACGAGCAGTACTTC. This chain joins TRBV9 and TRBJ2-7, with 8 bases identical to TRBD1. Per the germline V gene, CDR1 is SGDLS and CDR2 is YYNGEE. This CDR3 is 14 amino acids long. J gave up 4 bases and V 0 bases, and 3 bases lay outside the gene matches.